The source of this T cell receptor beta chain is a study of CXCR4 blockade with PD-1 therapy in pancreatic cancer. Regarding the study as a whole: Intratumoral clonality (mean approximately 0.15) exceeded healthy blood (about 0.047) but did not track survival. Clone frequency correlated with its number of distinct nucleotide rearrangements. Without paired alpha-beta data, shared specificity of dominant clones is unconfirmed.

The CDR3 extends over 16 amino acids. Germline lookup yields CDR1 MNHGY and CDR2 SAAAGT. V shed 7 bases and J 0 bases; nucleotides not matched to a gene: 9. This clone was detected only a few times. Its target is not known. Measured with immunoSEQ multiplex PCR; TCRdb has only the in-frame clones, and not every one. The table shows around 490 clones, with approximately 35% occurring only once. The source of this sequence is a human donor with pancreatic ductal adenocarcinoma. The sequenced material came from tumor tissue. The chain has TRBV6-8 and TRBJ1-3, with 7 bases aligning to TRBD1. CDR3 bases: TGTGCCAGCATGATCTCAGGGGGTGGCTCTGGAAACACCATATATTTT. It is translated as CASMISGGGSGNTIYF.